This is a list of T cell receptor beta chains from one sample in a study of blood T cell repertoires in COVID-19. Data came from immunoSEQ multiplex PCR; TCRdb stores just in-frame clones and leaves some out. The table has approximately 210,000 clones, around 80% seen once. The sample comprised peripheral blood. These receptors came from a middle-aged woman with acute or convalescent COVID-19. Each CDR3 is given with its conserved first and last residue. The order of the fields is clone size, V gene, D gene, CDR3 length, J gene, CDR3 DNA, CDR3 protein. The D gene is left open where the match is weak. The listing skips clone size in some rows; elsewhere it reads once, few, many or a size class.

NA,TRBV18,NA,16,TRBJ2-2,TGTGCCAGCTCACAACCGACAGGACTTTACACCGGGGAGCTGTTTTTT,CASSQPTGLYTGELFF
NA,TRBV5-1,TRBD2,11,TRBJ2-7,TGCGCCAGCAGCTTCGGGGGGGAGCAGTACTTC,CASSFGGEQYF
NA,TRBV11-3,NA,16,TRBJ1-2,TGTGCCAGCAGCTCACCGTTATCCGGGGATAAGAAAGGCTACACCTTC,CASSSPLSGDKKGYTF
NA,TRBV6-6,TRBD2,15,TRBJ2-7,TGTGCCAGCAGTGACCCTAGCGGGAGGGCCGTTTCGCAGTACTTC,CASSDPSGRAVSQYF
NA,TRBV24-1,TRBD1,14,TRBJ1-2,TGTGCCACCAGTGAACAGGGGGACCCCCTTGGCTACACCTTC,CATSEQGDPLGYTF
NA,TRBV5-4,TRBD2,16,TRBJ2-5,TGTGCCAGCAGCTTAGCGGGAGGGTGGGGGCAAGAGACCCAGTACTTC,CASSLAGGWGQETQYF
NA,TRBV10-2,TRBD2,15,TRBJ2-1,TGCGCCAGCAGTGAGTCAGGAGCGGGGGGGGGTGAGCAGTTCTTC,CASSESGAGGGEQFF
NA,TRBV19,TRBD1,15,TRBJ1-2,TGTGCCAGTAGTACCGCCGGGACAGTGATAGATGGCTACACCTTC,CASSTAGTVIDGYTF
NA,TRBV5-1,TRBD1,15,TRBJ2-3,TGCGCCAGCAGCTTGGTGACAGGGGGCACAGATACGCAGTATTTT,CASSLVTGGTDTQYF
once,TRBV29-1,TRBD1,14,TRBJ1-1,TGCAGCGTTGAACCGACAGGGTTGAACACTGAAGCTTTCTTT,CSVEPTGLNTEAFF
NA,TRBV6-2/TRBV6-3,TRBD2,16,TRBJ2-1,TGTGCCAGCAGCCGTTTAGCGGGGGAGACTTTCTATGAGCAGTTCTTC,CASSRLAGETFYEQFF
NA,TRBV24-1,TRBD1,15,TRBJ2-7,TGTGCCACCAGTGGGAGACAGGGGAACAGCTACGAGCAGTACTTC,CATSGRQGNSYEQYF
NA,TRBV30,NA,14,TRBJ1-1,TGTGCCTTCACGCGGGGGACGGTGAACACTGAAGCTTTCTTT,CAFTRGTVNTEAFF
NA,TRBV6-1,TRBD1,13,TRBJ1-2,TGTGCCAGCAGTGAAGGGGACAGGGCTGGCTACACCTTC,CASSEGDRAGYTF
NA,TRBV5-6,NA,13,TRBJ2-3,TGTGCCAGCAGCTTTAGAATATCAGATACGCAGTATTTT,CASSFRISDTQYF
NA,TRBV5-1,TRBD2,17,TRBJ2-1,TGCGCCAGCAGCGGAAGGACTAGCGGGGGGCCATACAATGAGCAGTTCTTC,CASSGRTSGGPYNEQFF
few,TRBV5-6,TRBD2,13,TRBJ2-7,TGTGCCAGCAGCTGGACTAGCGGATACGAGCAGTACTTC,CASSWTSGYEQYF
NA,TRBV2,TRBD1,14,TRBJ1-2,TGTGCCAGCAGCGACAGGGGTTCGCTGGGTGGCTACACCTTC,CASSDRGSLGGYTF
NA,TRBV27,NA,11,TRBJ2-1,TGTGCCAGCAGCTATTTCGATGAGCAGTTCTTC,CASSYFDEQFF
NA,TRBV29-1,TRBD1,13,TRBJ1-2,TGCAGCGTCCAGACAGGGCTTAACTATGGCTACACCTTC,CSVQTGLNYGYTF